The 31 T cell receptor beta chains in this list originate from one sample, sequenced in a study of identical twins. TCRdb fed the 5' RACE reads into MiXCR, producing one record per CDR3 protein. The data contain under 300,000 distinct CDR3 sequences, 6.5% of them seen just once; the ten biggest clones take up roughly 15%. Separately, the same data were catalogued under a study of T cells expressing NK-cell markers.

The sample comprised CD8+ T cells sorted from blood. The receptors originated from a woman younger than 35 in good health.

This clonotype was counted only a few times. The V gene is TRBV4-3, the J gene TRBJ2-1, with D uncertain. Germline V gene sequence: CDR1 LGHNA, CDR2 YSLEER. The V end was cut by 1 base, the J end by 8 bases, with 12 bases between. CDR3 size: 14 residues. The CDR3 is CASSQVLAAYEQFF. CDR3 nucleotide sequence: TGCGCCAGCAGCCAAGTTTTGGCTGCTTATGAGCAGTTCTTC.

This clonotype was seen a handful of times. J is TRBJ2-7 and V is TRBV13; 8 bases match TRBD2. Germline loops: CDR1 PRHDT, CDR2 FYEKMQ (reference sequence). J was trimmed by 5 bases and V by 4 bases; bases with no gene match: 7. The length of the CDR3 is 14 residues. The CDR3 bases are TGTGCCAGCAGCTCCGAGCGGGAGCACGACGAGCAGTACTTC. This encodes CASSSEREHDEQYF.

The CDR3 DNA follows: TGCAGCGTTATAGGGGAATCGGGCAATGAGCAGTTCTTC. Protein sequence: CSVIGESGNEQFF. V and J are TRBV29-1 and TRBJ2-1, with D possibly matching TRBD1 (5 bases). V lost 5 bases to trimming and J lost 6 bases, with 14 bases between them. The CDR3 totals 13 residues. Germline V gene sequence: CDR1 SQVTM, CDR2 ANQGSEA.

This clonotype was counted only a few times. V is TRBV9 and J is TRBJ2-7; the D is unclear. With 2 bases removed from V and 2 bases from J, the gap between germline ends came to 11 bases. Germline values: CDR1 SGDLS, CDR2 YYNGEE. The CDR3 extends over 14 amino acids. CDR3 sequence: CASSVAETTYEQYF. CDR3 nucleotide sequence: TGTGCCAGCAGCGTGGCAGAAACGACCTACGAGCAGTACTTC.

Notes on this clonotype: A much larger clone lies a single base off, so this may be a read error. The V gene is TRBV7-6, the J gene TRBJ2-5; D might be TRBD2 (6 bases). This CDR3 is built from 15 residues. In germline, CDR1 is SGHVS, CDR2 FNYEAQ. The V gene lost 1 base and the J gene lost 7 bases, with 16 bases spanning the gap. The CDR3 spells CASSLVTGARGTQYF. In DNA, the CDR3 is TGTGCCAGCAGCTTAGTTACGGGAGCTCGAGGGACCCAGTACTTC.

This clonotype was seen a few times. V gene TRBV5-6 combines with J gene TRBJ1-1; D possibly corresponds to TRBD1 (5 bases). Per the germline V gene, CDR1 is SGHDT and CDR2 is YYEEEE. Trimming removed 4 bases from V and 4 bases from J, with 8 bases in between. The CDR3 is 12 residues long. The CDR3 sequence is CASSEGTTEAFF. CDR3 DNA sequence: TGTGCCAGCAGCGAGGGGACCACTGAAGCTTTCTTT.

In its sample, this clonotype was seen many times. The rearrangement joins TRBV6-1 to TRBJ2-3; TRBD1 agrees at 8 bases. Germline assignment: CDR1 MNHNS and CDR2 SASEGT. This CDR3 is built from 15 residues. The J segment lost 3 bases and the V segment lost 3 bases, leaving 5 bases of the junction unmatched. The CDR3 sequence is CASSESQGATDTQYF. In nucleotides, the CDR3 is TGTGCCAGCAGTGAGTCCCAGGGGGCAACAGATACGCAGTATTTT.

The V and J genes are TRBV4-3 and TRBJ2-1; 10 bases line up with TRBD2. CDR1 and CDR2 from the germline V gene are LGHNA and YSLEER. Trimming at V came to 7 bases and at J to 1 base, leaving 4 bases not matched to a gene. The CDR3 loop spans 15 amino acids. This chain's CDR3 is CASTSGRESYNEQFF. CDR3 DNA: TGCGCCAGCACTAGCGGGAGAGAGTCCTACAATGAGCAGTTCTTC.

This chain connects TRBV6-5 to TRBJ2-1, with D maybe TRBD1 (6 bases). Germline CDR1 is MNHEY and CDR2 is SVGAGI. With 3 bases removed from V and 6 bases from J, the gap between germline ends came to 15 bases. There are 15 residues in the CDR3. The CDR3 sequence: CASSYTRGGINEQFF. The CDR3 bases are TGTGCCAGCAGTTATACCAGGGGCGGTATCAATGAGCAGTTCTTC.

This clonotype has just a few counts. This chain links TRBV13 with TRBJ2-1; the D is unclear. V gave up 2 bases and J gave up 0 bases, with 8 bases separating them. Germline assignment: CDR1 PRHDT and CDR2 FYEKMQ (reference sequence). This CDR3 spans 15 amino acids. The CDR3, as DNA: TGTGCCAGCAGCTTAATTGGGGTCTCCTACAATGAGCAGTTCTTC. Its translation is CASSLIGVSYNEQFF.

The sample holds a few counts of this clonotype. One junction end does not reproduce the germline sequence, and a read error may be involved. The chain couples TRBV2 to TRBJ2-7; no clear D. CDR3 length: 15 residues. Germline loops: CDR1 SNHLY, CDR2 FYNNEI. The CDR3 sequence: CASRSFGERSFEQYF. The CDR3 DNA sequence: TGTGCCAGCAGATCGTTTGGAGAACGTTCCTTCGAGCAGTACTTC.

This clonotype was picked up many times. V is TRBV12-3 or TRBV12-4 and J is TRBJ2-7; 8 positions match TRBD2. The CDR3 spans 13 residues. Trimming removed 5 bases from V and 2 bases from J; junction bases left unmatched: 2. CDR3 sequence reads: CASSRGLAYEQYF. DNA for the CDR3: TGTGCCAGCAGTCGGGGACTAGCCTACGAGCAGTACTTC.

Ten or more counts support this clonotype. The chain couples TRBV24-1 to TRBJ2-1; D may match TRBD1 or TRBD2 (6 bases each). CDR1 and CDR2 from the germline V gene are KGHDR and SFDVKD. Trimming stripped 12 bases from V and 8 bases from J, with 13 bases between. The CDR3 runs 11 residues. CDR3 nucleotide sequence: TGTGCCCCCCTACGGGGGCATGAGCAGTTCTTC. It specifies CAPLRGHEQFF.

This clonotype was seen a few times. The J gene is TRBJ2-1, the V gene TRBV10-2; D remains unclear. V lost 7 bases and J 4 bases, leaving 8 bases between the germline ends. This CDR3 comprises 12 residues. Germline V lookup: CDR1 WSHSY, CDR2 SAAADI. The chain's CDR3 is CASKEPYNEQFF. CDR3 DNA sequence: TGCGCCAGCAAAGAGCCGTACAATGAGCAGTTCTTC.

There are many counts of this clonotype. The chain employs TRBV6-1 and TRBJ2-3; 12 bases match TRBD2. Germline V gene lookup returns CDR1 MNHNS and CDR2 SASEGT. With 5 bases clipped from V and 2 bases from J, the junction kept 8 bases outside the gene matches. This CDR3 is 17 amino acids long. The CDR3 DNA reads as TGTGCCAGCAGTCTTGATTCTAGCGGGAGGGTCACAGATACGCAGTATTTT. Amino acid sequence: CASSLDSSGRVTDTQYF.

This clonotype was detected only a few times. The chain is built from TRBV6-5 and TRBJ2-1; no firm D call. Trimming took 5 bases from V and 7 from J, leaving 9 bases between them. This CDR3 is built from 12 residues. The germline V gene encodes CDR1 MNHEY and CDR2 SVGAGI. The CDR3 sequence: CASSHGRNEQFF. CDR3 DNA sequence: TGTGCCAGCAGTCACGGAAGGAATGAGCAGTTCTTC.

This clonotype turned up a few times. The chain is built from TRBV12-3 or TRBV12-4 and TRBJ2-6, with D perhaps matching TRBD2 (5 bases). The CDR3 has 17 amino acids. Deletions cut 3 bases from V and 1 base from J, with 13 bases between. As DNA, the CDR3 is TGTGCCAGCAGTTTCGGGGTCTTCCAGTCTGGGGCCAACGTCCTGACTTTC. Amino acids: CASSFGVFQSGANVLTF.

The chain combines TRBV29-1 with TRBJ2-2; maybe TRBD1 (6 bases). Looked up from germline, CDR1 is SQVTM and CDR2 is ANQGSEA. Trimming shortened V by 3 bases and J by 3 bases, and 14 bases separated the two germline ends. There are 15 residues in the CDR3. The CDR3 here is CSVETRGVDTGELFF. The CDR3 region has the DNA TGCAGCGTTGAGACCAGGGGAGTGGACACCGGGGAGCTGTTTTTT.

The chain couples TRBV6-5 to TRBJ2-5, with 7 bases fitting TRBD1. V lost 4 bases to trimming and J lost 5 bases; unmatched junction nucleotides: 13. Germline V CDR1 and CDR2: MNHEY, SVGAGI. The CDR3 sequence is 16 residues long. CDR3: CASSWAPGTEKETQYF. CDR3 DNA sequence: TGTGCCAGCAGTTGGGCCCCGGGGACAGAGAAGGAGACCCAGTACTTC.

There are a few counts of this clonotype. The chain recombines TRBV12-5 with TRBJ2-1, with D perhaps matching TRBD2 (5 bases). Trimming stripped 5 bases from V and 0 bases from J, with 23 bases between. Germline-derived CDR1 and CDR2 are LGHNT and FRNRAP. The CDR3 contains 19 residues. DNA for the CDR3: TGTGCTAGTGGTGAAGCCACCCTAGCTGCCTCTAGCTCCTACAATGAGCAGTTCTTC. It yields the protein CASGEATLAASSSYNEQFF.

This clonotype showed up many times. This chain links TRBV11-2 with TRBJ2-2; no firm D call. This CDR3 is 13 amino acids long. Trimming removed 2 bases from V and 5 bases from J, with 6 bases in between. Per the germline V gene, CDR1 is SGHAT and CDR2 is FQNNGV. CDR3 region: CASSLTTTGELFF. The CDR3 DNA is TGTGCCAGCAGCTTAACGACAACCGGGGAGCTGTTTTTT.

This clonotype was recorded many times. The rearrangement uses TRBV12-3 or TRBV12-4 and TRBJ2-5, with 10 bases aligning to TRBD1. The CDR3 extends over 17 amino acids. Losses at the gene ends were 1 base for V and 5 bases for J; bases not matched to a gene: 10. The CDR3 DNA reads TGTGCCAGCAGTTTAGGGGGGACAGGGGAGGTTGAGGAGACCCAGTACTTC. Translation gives CASSLGGTGEVEETQYF.

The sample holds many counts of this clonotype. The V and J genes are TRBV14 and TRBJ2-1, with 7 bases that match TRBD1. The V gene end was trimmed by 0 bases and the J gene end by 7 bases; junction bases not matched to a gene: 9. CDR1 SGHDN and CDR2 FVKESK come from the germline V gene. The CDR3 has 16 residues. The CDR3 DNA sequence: TGTGCCAGCAGCCAAGATGAAGGGGGCTACTGGAATGAGCAGTTCTTC. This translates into CASSQDEGGYWNEQFF. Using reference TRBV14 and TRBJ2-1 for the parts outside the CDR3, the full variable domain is EAGVTQFPSHSVIEKGQTVTLRCDPISGHDNLYWYRRVMGKEIKFLLHFVKESKQDESGMPNNRFLAERTGGTYSTLKVQPAELEDSGVYFCASSQDEGGYWNEQFFGPGTRLTVL.

The CDR3 protein is CASSLGPGQNLGGVTDTQYF. The DNA for the CDR3 is TGTGCCAGCAGCCTCGGACCGGGACAGAACCTGGGGGGGGTCACAGATACGCAGTATTTT. This rearrangement joins TRBV11-2 to TRBJ2-3; TRBD1 or TRBD2 may be the D gene (7 bases each). V dropped 5 bases and J dropped 2 bases, with 29 bases sitting between them. The CDR3 sequence is 20 residues long. From germline, CDR1 is SGHAT and CDR2 FQNNGV.

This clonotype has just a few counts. The CDR3 nucleotides are TGTGTTACTACCCAGGACGGAGGGGAAAAACTGTTTTTT. Protein: CVTTQDGGEKLFF. This sequence joins TRBV2 and TRBJ1-4; no reliable D call. The CDR3 consists of 13 residues. Germline V gene data show CDR1 as SNHLY and CDR2 as FYNNEI.

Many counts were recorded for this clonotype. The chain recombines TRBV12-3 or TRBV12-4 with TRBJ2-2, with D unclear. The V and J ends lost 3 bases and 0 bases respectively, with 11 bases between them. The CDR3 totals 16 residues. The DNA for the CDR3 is TGTGCCAGCAGTTTTAGGGTACTCGCGAACACCGGGGAGCTGTTTTTT. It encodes CASSFRVLANTGELFF.

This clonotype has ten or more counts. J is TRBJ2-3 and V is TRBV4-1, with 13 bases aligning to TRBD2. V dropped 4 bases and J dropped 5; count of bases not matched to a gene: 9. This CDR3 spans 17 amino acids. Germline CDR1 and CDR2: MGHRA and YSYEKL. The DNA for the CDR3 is TGCGCCAGCAGCCCGCAACTAGCGGGGGGGCCGGGAGATACGCAGTATTTT. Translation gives CASSPQLAGGPGDTQYF.

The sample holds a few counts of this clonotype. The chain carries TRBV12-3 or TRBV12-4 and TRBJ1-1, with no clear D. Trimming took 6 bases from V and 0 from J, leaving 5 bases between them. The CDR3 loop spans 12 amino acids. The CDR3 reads CASSEMNTEAFF. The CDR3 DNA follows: TGTGCCAGCAGCGAGATGAACACTGAAGCTTTCTTT.

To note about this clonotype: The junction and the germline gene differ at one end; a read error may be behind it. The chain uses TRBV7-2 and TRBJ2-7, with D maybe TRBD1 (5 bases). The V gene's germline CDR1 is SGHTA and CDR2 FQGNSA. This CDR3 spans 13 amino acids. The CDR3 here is CDSSTTDSAEQYF. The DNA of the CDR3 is TGTGACAGCAGCACTACCGACAGTGCCGAGCAGTACTTC.

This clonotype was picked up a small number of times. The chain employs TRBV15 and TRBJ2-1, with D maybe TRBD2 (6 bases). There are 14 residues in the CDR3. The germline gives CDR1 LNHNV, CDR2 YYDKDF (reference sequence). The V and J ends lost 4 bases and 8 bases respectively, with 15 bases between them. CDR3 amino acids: CATSIGSYGDEQFF. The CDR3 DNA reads TGTGCCACCAGCATCGGGAGTTACGGTGATGAGCAGTTCTTC.

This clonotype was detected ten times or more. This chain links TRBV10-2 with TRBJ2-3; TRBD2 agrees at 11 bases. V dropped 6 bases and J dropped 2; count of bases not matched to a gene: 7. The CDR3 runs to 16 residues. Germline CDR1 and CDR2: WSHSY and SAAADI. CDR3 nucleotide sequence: TGCGCCAGCAGCCAAACTAGCGGGAGACACACAGATACGCAGTATTTT. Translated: CASSQTSGRHTDTQYF.